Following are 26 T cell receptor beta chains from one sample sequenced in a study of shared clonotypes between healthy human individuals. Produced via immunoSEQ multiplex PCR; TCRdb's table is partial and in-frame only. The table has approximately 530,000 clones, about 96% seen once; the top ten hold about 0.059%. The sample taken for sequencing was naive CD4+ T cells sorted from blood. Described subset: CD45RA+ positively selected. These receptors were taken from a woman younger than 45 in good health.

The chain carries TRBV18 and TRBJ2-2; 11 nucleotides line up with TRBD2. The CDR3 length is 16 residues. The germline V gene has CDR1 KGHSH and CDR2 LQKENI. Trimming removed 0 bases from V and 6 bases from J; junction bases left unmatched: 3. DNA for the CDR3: TGTGCCAGCTCACCACCTAGCGGGAGGGCCGCCGGGGAGCTGTTTTTT. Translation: CASSPPSGRAAGELFF.

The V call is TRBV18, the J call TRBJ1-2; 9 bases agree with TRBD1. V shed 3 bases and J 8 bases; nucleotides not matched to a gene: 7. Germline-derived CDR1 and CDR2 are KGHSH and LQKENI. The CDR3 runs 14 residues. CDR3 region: CASSPSEGQGGYTF. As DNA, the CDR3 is TGTGCCAGCTCACCGAGCGAGGGACAGGGAGGCTACACCTTC.

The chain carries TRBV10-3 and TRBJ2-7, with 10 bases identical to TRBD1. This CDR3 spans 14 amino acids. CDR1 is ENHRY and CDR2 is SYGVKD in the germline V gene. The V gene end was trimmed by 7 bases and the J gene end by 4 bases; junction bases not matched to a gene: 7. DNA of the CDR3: TGTGCCATCAAACGGGGGACAGGGGCATACGAGCAGTACTTC. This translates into CAIKRGTGAYEQYF.

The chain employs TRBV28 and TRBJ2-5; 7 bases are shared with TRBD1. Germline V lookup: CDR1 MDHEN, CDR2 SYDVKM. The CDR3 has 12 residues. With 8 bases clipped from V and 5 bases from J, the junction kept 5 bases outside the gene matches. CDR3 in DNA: TGTGCCAGCCGACAGGGAAAGGAGACCCAGTACTTC. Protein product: CASRQGKETQYF. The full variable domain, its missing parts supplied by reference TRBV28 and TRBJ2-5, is DVKVTQSSRYLVKRTGEKVFLECVQDMDHENMFWYRQDPGLGLRLIYFSYDVKMKEKGDIPEGYSVSREKKERFSLILESASTNQTSMYLCASRQGKETQYFGPGTRLLVL.

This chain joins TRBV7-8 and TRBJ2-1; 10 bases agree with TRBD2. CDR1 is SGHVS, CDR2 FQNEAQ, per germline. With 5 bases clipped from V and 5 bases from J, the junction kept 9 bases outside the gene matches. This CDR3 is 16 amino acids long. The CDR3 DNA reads TGTGCCAGCAGCCTCAACGGAGGACTAGCGGACAATGAGCAGTTCTTC. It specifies CASSLNGGLADNEQFF.

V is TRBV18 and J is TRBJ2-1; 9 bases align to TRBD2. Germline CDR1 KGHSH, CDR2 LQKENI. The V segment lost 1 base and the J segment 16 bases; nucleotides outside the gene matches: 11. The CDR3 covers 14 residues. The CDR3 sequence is CASSPQRSGTSHFF. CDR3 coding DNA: TGTGCCAGCTCACCACAGCGTTCCGGGACTAGCCACTTCTTC.

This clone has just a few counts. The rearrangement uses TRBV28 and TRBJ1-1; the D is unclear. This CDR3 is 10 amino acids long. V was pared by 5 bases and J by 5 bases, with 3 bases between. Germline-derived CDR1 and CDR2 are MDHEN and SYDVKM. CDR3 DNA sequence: TGTGCCAGCAGTAGGACTGAAGCTTTCTTT. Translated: CASSRTEAFF.

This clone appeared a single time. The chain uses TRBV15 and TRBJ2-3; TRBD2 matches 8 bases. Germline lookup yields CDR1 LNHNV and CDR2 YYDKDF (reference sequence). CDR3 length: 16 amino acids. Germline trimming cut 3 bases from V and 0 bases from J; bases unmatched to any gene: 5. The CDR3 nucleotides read TGTGCCACCAGCAGGGGTAGCGGGGCTAGCACAGATACGCAGTATTTT. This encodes CATSRGSGASTDTQYF.

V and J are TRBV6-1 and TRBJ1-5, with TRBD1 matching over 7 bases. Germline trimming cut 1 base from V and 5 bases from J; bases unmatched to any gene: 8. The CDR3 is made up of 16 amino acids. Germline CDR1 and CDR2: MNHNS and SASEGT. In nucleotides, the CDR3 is TGTGCCAGCAGTGAAGAAGCAGGGGGGAATCATCAGCCCCAGCATTTT. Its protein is CASSEEAGGNHQPQHF.

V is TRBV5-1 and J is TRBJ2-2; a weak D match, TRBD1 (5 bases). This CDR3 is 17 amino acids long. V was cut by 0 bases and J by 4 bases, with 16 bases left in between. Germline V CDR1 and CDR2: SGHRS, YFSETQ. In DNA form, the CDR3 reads TGCGCCAGCAGCTTGGCCGGGCCAGGGCTCGGCACCGGGGAGCTGTTTTTT. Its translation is CASSLAGPGLGTGELFF. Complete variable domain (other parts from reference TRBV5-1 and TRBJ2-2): KAGVTQTPRYLIKTRGQQVTLSCSPISGHRSVSWYQQTPGQGLQFLFEYFSETQRNKGNFPGRFSGRQFSNSRSEMNVSTLELGDSALYLCASSLAGPGLGTGELFFGEGSRLTVL.

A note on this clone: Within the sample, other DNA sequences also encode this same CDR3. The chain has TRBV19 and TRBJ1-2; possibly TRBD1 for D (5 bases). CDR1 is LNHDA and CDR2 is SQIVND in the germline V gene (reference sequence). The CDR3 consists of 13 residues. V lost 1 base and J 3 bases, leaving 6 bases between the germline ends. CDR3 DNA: TGTGCCAGTAGTATAGGAGGGGACTATGGCTACACCTTC. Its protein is CASSIGGDYGYTF.

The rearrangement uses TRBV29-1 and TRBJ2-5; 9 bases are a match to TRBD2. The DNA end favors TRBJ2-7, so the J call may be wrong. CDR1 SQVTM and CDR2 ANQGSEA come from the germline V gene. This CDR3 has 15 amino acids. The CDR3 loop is CSVEVVQGLAFEQYF. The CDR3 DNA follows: TGCAGCGTTGAAGTGGTTCAGGGACTAGCTTTCGAGCAGTACTTC.

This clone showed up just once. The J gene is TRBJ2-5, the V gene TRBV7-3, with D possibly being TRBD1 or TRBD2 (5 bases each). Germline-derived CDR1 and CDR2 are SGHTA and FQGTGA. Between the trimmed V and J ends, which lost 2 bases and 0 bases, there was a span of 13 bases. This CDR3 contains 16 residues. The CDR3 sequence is CASSLVPGLYQETQYF. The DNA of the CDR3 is TGTGCCAGCAGCTTAGTTCCGGGGCTGTACCAAGAGACCCAGTACTTC.

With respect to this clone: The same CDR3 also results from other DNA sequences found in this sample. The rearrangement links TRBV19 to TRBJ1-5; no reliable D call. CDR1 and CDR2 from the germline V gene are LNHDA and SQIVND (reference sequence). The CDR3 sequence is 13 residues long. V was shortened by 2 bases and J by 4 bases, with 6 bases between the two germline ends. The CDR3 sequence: CASSIRGNQPQHF. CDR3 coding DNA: TGTGCCAGTAGTATACGTGGGAATCAGCCCCAGCATTTT.

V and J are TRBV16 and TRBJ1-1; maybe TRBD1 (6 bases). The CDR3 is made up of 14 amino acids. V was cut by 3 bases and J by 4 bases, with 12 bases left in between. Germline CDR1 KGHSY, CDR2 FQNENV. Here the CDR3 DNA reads TGTGCCAGCAGCCACAGGGGTTGGAGCACTGAAGCTTTCTTT. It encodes CASSHRGWSTEAFF.

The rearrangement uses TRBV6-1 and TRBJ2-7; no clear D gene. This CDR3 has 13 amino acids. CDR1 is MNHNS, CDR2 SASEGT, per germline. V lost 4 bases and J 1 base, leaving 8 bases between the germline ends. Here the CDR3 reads CASSVSRSYEQYF. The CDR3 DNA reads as TGTGCCAGCAGTGTTAGCAGATCCTACGAGCAGTACTTC.

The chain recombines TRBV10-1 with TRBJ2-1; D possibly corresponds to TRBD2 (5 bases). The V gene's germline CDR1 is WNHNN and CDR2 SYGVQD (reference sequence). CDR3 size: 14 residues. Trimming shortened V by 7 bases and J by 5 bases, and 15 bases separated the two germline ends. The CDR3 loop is CASTPGNRDNEQFF. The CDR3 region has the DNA TGCGCCAGCACTCCGGGAAACCGAGACAATGAGCAGTTCTTC.

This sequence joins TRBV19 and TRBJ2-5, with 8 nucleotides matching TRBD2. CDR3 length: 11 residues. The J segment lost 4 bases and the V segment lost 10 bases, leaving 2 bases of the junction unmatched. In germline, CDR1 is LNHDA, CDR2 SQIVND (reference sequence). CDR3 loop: CATRGGETQYF. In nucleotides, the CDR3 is TGTGCCACCCGGGGGGGAGAGACCCAGTACTTC.

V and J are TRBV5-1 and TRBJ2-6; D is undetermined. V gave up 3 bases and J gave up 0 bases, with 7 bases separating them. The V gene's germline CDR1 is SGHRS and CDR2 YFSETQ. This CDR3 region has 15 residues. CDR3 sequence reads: CASSSAPSGANVLTF. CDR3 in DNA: TGCGCCAGCAGCTCAGCACCCTCTGGGGCCAACGTCCTGACTTTC.

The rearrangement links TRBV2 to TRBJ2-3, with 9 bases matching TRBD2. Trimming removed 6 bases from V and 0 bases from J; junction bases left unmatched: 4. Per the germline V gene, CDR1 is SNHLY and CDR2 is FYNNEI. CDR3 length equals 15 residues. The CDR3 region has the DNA TGTGCCAGCAGCAGACTAGCGGCTAGCACAGATACGCAGTATTTT. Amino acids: CASSRLAASTDTQYF.

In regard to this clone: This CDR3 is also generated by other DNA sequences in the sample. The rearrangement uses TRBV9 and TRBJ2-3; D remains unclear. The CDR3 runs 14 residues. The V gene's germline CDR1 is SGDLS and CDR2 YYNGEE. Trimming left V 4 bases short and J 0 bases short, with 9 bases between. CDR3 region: CASSPSLSTDTQYF. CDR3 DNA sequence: TGTGCCAGCAGCCCTAGTTTAAGCACAGATACGCAGTATTTT.

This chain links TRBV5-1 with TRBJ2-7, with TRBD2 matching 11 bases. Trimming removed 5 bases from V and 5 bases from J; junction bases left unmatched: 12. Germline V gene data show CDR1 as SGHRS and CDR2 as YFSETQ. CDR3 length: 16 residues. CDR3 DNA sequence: TGCGCCAGCAGTGCTCACCCCACTAGCGGGAGACACGAGCAGTACTTC. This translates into CASSAHPTSGRHEQYF.

CDR3: CATRDRGAGANVLTF. The CDR3 nucleotides are TGTGCCACCCGGGACAGGGGGGCTGGGGCCAACGTCCTGACTTTC. The rearrangement links TRBV2 to TRBJ2-6; 11 nucleotides align to TRBD1. The germline CDR1 and CDR2 sequences are SNHLY and FYNNEI. The CDR3 loop spans 15 amino acids. V was clipped by 10 bases and J by 2 bases; unmatched bases: 4.

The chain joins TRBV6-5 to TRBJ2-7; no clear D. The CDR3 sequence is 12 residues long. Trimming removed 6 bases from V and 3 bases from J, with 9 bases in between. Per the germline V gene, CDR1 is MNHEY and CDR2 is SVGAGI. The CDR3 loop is CASSLSVYEQYF. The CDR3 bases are TGTGCCAGCAGCTTAAGCGTCTACGAGCAGTACTTC.

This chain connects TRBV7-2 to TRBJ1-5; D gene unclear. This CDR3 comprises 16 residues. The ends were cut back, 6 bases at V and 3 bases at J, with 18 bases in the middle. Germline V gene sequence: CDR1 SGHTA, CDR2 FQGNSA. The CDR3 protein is CASSPSGHGDNQPQHF. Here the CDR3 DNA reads TGTGCCAGCAGTCCGAGTGGGCACGGCGACAATCAGCCCCAGCATTTT.

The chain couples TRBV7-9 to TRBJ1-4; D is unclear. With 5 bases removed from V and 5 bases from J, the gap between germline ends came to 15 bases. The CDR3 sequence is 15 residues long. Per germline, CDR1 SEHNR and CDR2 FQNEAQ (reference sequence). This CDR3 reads CASSAYASGNEKLFF. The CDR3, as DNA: TGTGCCAGCAGCGCGTATGCCAGTGGGAATGAAAAACTGTTTTTT.